The present T cell receptor (beta chain) was sequenced within a study of identical twins. Study observations and caveats: Beta out-of-frame sequences showed weaker excess twin sharing.

TCRdb re-called the 5' RACE reads through MiXCR, storing one row per CDR3 protein. Among 690,000 or so distinct CDR3 sequences listed, 8.5% to 9% were seen once. The table lists this clonotype with a few counts. Its target is unknown. The same data also went into a second study, on yellow fever vaccine responses in identical twins.

The sequenced sample consisted of PBMCs. This clonotype was obtained from a woman aged 18-30 years in good health.

The CDR3 DNA reads TGCAGTGCTAGAGCCCCCCGAAAGAACACAGATACGCAGTATTTT. It codes for CSARAPRKNTDTQYF. The rearrangement uses TRBV20-1 and TRBJ2-3, with D hard to call. V was shortened by 1 base and J by 2 bases, with 13 bases between the two germline ends. CDR3 length: 15 amino acids. The germline gives CDR1 DFQATT, CDR2 SNEGSKA (reference sequence).